The 13 T cell receptor beta chains presented below share a single source sample, sequenced in a study of blood T cell repertoires in COVID-19. Assay used: immunoSEQ multiplex PCR; TCRdb lists only in-frame clones, some missing. The profile shows about 180,000 clones, about 90% of them singletons. Sequencing was carried out using PBMCs or T cells enriched from blood (not recorded which). The receptors were sampled from a human donor with acute COVID-19. The donor label of this sample is uncertain.

This clone appeared once. For the CDR3, the DNA is TGTGCCAGCAGCTTGTACTCCAGGGGGGATAATCAGCCCCAGCATTTT. Translated: CASSLYSRGDNQPQHF. V is TRBV5-8 and J is TRBJ1-5, with 7 bases matching TRBD1. Germline V CDR1 and CDR2: SGHTS, YDEGEE. The J segment lost 4 bases and the V segment lost 1 base, leaving 8 bases of the junction unmatched. This CDR3 is built from 16 residues.

The CDR3 protein is CASTIPGDQSTEAFF. CDR3 DNA sequence: TGTGCCAGTACTATCCCAGGCGATCAGAGCACTGAAGCTTTCTTT. V is TRBV19 and J is TRBJ1-1; D ambiguous. V lost 7 bases, J lost 4 bases, and 19 bases lay in between. CDR1 is LNHDA, CDR2 SQIVND, per germline (reference sequence). The CDR3 covers 15 residues.

The chain carries TRBV4-1 and TRBJ2-7; possible D gene TRBD2, 5 bases. Germline CDR1 and CDR2: MGHRA and YSYEKL. This CDR3 has 19 residues. V was pared by 1 base and J by 2 bases, with 24 bases between. The CDR3 sequence: CASSQGPFSSGPTTYEQYF. In DNA, the CDR3 is TGCGCCAGCAGCCAAGGGCCCTTTAGCTCCGGGCCGACTACCTACGAGCAGTACTTC.

The chain recombines TRBV11-1 with TRBJ2-7; D gene unclear. The CDR3 is 18 residues long. CDR1 SGHAT and CDR2 FQDESV come from the germline V gene (reference sequence). V lost 0 bases and J 2 bases, leaving 20 bases between the germline ends. For the CDR3, the DNA is TGTGCCAGCAGCTTAGCGGTCAACATCTTAATGGGCCCCTACGAGCAGTACTTC. This encodes CASSLAVNILMGPYEQYF.

V gene TRBV7-2 combines with J gene TRBJ2-4, with a weak D call TRBD1 (6 bases). V was shortened by 5 bases and J by 8 bases, with 19 bases between the two germline ends. The CDR3 sequence is 15 residues long. Germline V gives CDR1 SGHTA, CDR2 FQGNSA. CDR3 in amino acids: CASSMKQGLIDIQYF. The CDR3 region has the DNA TGTGCCAGCAGCATGAAACAGGGTCTGATTGACATTCAGTACTTC.

This rearrangement joins TRBV5-8 to TRBJ1-1; 8 bases are a match to TRBD1. Per germline, CDR1 SGHTS and CDR2 YDEGEE. The CDR3 sequence is 12 residues long. Germline trimming cut 4 bases from V and 8 bases from J; bases unmatched to any gene: 4. The CDR3 coding sequence is TGTGCCAGCAGCCTAGGGACAGGAGAAGCTTTCTTT. Translated: CASSLGTGEAFF.

The chain employs TRBV27 and TRBJ1-2, with 8 bases that match TRBD1. Trimming cost V 2 bases and J 2 bases; bases outside gene matches: 4. This CDR3 region has 15 residues. Per the germline V gene, CDR1 is MNHEY and CDR2 is SMNVEV (reference sequence). The CDR3 protein is CASSLQAGGNYGYTF. The CDR3 nucleotides read TGTGCCAGCAGTTTACAGGCAGGGGGCAACTATGGCTACACCTTC.

This chain's CDR3 is CAISEGGGPSYEQYF. The DNA for the CDR3 is TGTGCCATCAGTGAAGGCGGGGGGCCGTCCTACGAGCAGTACTTC. The chain couples TRBV10-3 to TRBJ2-7; 8 nucleotides line up with TRBD2. Germline V gene sequence: CDR1 ENHRY, CDR2 SYGVKD. The CDR3 loop spans 15 amino acids. With V trimmed by 3 bases and J by 1 base, 5 bases remained unmatched.

This rearrangement joins TRBV6-5 to TRBJ1-6; unclear D gene. The CDR3 has 14 residues. In germline, CDR1 is MNHEY, CDR2 SVGAGI. Between the trimmed V and J ends, which lost 0 bases and 7 bases, there was a span of 7 bases. CDR3 protein: CASSYSAENSPLHF. The CDR3 DNA is TGTGCCAGCAGTTACTCAGCGGAGAATTCACCCCTCCACTTT.

In this sample, this clone turned up a few times. This chain uses TRBV5-4 with TRBJ2-4; D might be TRBD2 (6 bases). V lost 0 bases and J 1 base, leaving 8 bases between the germline ends. This CDR3 has 15 amino acids. Germline V gene sequence: CDR1 SGHNT, CDR2 YYREEE (reference sequence). Here the CDR3 reads CASSLGGDAKNIQYF. DNA for the CDR3: TGTGCCAGCAGCTTGGGGGGGGATGCCAAAAACATTCAGTACTTC. The full variable domain, in which reference TRBV5-4 and TRBJ2-4 provide the parts outside the CDR3, is ETGVTQSPTHLIKTRGQQVTLRCSSQSGHNTVSWYQQALGQGPQFIFQYYREEENGRGNFPPRFSGLQFPNYSSELNVNALELDDSALYLCASSLGGDAKNIQYFGAGTRLSVL.

This clone appeared a few times. The rearrangement links TRBV2 to TRBJ1-1; D is possibly TRBD1 (6 bases). V was cut by 6 bases and J by 0 bases, with 17 bases left in between. CDR1 and CDR2 from the germline V gene are SNHLY and FYNNEI. The CDR3 is 16 residues long. The DNA for the CDR3 is TGTGCCAGCAGCTACAGGACAGTAATAATGAACACTGAAGCTTTCTTT. Amino acids: CASSYRTVIMNTEAFF.

This clone is a singleton in its sample. The chain uses TRBV5-1 and TRBJ2-3; D is possibly TRBD2 (6 bases). The V end lost 5 bases, the J end lost 0 bases, and 13 bases lay between the germline ends. This CDR3 is 15 amino acids long. The germline V gene encodes CDR1 SGHRS and CDR2 YFSETQ. CDR3 sequence (DNA): TGCGCCAGCAGGATTACCGGGACTAGCACAGATACGCAGTATTTT. Its protein product is CASRITGTSTDTQYF.

The chain links TRBV12-3 or TRBV12-4 to TRBJ1-1; 7 bases match TRBD1. The CDR3 totals 12 residues. Unmatched junction bases numbered 6, after V lost 8 bases and J lost 6 bases. This CDR3 is CASGGQVPEAFF. In nucleotides, the CDR3 is TGTGCCAGCGGAGGACAGGTCCCTGAAGCTTTCTTT.